This T cell receptor (beta chain) was found in a study of blood T cell repertoires in COVID-19. The age range of participants was about 18 to 90 years, with residence in around 22 US areas. The recovered donors of Cohort 3 showed two negative PCRs, clearance, or symptom resolution. Unmatched junction bases numbered 10, after V lost 5 bases and J lost 5 bases. CDR1 and CDR2 from the germline V gene are SGHAT and FQNNGV. The CDR3 contains 15 residues. TCRdb's copy holds only in-frame clones and misses some; the assay was immunoSEQ multiplex PCR. The table lists about 250,000 clones, around 87% of them singletons.

The chain employs TRBV11-2 and TRBJ2-5; 8 bases align to TRBD1. The sample taken for sequencing was PBMCs or T cells enriched from blood (not recorded which). The source is a woman between 18 and 29 years old who had recovered from COVID-19. CDR3 sequence reads: CASSPDLDRAETQYF. The CDR3 DNA is TGTGCCAGCAGCCCAGACCTGGACAGGGCTGAGACCCAGTACTTC.